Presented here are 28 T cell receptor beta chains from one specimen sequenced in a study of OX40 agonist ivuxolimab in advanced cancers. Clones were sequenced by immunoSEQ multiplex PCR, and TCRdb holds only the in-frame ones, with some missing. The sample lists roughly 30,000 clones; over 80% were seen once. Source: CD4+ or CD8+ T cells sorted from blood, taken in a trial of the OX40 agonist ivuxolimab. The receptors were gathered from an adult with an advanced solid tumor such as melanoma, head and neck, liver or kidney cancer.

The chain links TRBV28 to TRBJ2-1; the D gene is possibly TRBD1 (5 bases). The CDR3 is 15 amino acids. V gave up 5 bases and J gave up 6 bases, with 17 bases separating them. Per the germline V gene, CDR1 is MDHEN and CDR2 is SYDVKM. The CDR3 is CASSPLAGPLNEQFF. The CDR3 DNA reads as TGTGCCAGCAGTCCGCTGGCAGGGCCCCTCAATGAGCAGTTCTTC.

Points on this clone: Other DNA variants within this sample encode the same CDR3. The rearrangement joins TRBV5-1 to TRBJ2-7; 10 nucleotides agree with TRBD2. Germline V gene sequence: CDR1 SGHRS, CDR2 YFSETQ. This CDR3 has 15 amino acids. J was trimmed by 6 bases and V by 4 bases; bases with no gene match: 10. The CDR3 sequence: CASSLFPSGRSEQYF. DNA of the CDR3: TGCGCCAGCAGCCTGTTCCCTAGCGGGAGAAGCGAGCAGTACTTC.

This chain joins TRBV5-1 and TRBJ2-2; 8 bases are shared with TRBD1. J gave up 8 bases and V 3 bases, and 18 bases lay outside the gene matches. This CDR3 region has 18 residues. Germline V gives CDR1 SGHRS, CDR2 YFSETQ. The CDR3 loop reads CASSSNFMRTGIGGELFF. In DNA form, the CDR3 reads TGCGCCAGCAGCTCGAACTTCATGAGGACAGGGATAGGGGGGGAGCTGTTTTTT.

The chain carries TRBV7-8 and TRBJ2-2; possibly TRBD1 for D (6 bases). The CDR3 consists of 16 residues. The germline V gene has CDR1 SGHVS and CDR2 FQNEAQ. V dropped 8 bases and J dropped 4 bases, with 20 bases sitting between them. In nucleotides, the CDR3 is TGTGCCAGCTCCTTGGCCCAGGGGCAGGGCACCGGGGAGCTGTTTTTT. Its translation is CASSLAQGQGTGELFF.

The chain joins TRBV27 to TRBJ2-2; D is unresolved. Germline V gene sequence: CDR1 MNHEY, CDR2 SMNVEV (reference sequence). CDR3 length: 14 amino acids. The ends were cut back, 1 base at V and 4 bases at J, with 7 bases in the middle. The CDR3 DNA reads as TGTGCCAGCAGTTTATTACAGAGCACCGGGGAGCTGTTTTTT. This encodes CASSLLQSTGELFF.

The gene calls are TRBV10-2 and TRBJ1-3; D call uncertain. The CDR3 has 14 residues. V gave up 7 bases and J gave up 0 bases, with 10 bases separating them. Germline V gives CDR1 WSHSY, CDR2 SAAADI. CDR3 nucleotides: TGCGCCAGCAAGGGTGGGTTCTCTGGAAACACCATATATTTT. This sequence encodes CASKGGFSGNTIYF.

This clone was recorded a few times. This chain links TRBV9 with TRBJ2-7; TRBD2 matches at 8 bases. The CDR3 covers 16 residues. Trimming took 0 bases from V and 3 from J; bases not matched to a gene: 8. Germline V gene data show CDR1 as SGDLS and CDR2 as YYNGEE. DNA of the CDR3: TGTGCCAGCAGCGTAGGGGGAGCGGGAGAGGGCTACGAGCAGTACTTC. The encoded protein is CASSVGGAGEGYEQYF. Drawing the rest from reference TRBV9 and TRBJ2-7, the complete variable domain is DSGVTQTPKHLITATGQRVTLRCSPRSGDLSVYWYQQSLDQGLQFLIQYYNGEERAKGNILERFSAQQFPDLHSELNLSSLELGDSALYFCASSVGGAGEGYEQYFGPGTRLTVT.

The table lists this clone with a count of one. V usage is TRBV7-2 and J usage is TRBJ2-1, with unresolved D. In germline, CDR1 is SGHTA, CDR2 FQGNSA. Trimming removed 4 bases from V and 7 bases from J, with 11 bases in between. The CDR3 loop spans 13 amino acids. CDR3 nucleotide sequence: TGTGCCAGCAGCTGGAACCCTGGGAATGAGCAGTTCTTC. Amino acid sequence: CASSWNPGNEQFF.

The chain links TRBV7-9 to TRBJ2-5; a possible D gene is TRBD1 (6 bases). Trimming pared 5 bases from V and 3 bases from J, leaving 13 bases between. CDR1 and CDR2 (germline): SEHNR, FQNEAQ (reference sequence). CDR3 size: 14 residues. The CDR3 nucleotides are TGTGCCAGCAGCATGATGGGACAAGAAGAGACCCAGTACTTC. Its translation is CASSMMGQEETQYF.

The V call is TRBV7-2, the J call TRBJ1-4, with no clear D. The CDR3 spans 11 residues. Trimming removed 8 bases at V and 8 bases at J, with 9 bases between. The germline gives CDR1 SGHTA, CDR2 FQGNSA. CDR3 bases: TGTGCCAGCGGTCAAGGGGAAAAACTGTTTTTT. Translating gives CASGQGEKLFF. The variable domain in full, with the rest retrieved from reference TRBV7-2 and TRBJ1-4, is GAGVSQSPSNKVTEKGKDVELRCDPISGHTALYWYRQSLGQGLEFLIYFQGNSAPDKSGLPSDRFSAERTGGSVSTLTIQRTQQEDSAVYLCASGQGEKLFFGSGTQLSVL.

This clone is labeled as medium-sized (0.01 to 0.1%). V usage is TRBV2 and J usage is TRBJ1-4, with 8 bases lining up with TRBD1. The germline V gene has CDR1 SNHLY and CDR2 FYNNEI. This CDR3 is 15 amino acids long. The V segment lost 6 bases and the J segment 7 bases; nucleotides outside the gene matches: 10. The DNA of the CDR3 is TGTGCCAGCAGAGCTGGACAGGGAGGGCGTGAAAAACTGTTTTTT. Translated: CASRAGQGGREKLFF.

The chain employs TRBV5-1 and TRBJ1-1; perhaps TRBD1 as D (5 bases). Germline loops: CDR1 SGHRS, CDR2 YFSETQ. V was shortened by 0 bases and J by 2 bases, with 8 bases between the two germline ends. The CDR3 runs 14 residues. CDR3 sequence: CASSLAGPNTEAFF. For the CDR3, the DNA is TGCGCCAGCAGCTTGGCGGGGCCCAACACTGAAGCTTTCTTT.

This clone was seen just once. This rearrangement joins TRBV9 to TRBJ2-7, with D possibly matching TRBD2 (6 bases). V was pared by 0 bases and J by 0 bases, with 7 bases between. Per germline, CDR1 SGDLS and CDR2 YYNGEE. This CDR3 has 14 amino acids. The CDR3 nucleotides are TGTGCCAGCAGCGTAGACGGGGGCTCCTACGAGCAGTACTTC. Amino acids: CASSVDGGSYEQYF.

CDR3 protein: CAWTDRGSSRNEKLFF. CDR3 nucleotides: TGTGCCTGGACCGACAGGGGATCTAGTCGGAATGAAAAACTGTTTTTT. J is TRBJ1-4 and V is TRBV30; TRBD1 matches 8 bases. Germline trimming cut 4 bases from V and 5 bases from J; bases unmatched to any gene: 12. Germline CDR1 GTSNPN, CDR2 SVGIG (reference sequence). This CDR3 has 16 residues.

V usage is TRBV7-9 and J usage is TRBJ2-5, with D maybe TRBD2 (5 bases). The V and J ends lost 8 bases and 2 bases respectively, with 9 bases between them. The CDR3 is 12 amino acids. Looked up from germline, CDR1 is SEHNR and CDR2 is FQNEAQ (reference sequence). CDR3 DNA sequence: TGTGCCAGCGCGGCGGGTCAAGAGACCCAGTACTTC. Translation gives CASAAGQETQYF.

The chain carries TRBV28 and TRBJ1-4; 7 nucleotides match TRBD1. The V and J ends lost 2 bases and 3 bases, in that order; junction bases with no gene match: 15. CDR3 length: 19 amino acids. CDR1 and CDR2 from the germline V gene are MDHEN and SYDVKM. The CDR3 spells CASSLRLFSQGEPNEKLFF. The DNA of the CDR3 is TGTGCCAGCAGTTTACGGCTCTTTTCCCAGGGGGAACCTAATGAAAAACTGTTTTTT.

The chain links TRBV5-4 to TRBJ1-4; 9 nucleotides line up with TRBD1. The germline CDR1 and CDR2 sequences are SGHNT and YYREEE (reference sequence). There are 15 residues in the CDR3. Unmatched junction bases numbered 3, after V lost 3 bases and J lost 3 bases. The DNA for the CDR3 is TGTGCCAGCAGCTCGGACAGGGGCCCTAATGAAAAACTGTTTTTT. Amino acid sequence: CASSSDRGPNEKLFF.

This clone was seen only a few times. CDR3 nucleotides: TGTGCCAGCAGCCCAGGGGGTAGTAGCAAGCAGTACTTC. As protein: CASSPGGSSKQYF. The genes are TRBV7-9 and TRBJ2-7; 7 bases fit TRBD1. This CDR3 spans 13 amino acids. The germline CDR1 and CDR2 sequences are SEHNR and FQNEAQ (reference sequence). J lost 8 bases, V lost 5 bases, and 9 bases had no gene match. Drawing the rest from reference TRBV7-9 and TRBJ2-7, the complete variable domain is DTGVSQNPRHKITKRGQNVTFRCDPISEHNRLYWYRQTLGQGPEFLTYFQNEAQLEKSRLLSDRFSAERPKGSFSTLEIQRTEQGDSAMYLCASSPGGSSKQYFGPGTRLTVT.

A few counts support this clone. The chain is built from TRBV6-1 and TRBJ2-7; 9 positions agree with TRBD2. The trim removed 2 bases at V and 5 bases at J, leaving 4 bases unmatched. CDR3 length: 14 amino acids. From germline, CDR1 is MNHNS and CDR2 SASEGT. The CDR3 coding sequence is TGTGCCAGCAGTGAATTAGCGGGAGCAGACGAGCAGTACTTC. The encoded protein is CASSELAGADEQYF.

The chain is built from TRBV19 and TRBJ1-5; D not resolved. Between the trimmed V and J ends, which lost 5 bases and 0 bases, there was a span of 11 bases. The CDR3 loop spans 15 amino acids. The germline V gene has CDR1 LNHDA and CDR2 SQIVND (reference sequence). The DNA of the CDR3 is TGTGCCAGTAGTTCCGACGGTAATAGCAATCAGCCCCAGCATTTT. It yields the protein CASSSDGNSNQPQHF.

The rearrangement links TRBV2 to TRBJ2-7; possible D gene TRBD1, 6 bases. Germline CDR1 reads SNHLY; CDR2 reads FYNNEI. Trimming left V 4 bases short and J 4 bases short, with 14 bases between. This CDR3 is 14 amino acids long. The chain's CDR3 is CASSGGTRGYEQYV. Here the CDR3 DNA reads TGTGCCAGCAGTGGGGGGACCAGGGGATACGAGCAGTACGTC.

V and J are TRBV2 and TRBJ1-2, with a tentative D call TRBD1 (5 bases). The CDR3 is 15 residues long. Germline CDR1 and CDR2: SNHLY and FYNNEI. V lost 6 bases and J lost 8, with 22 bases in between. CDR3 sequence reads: CASSSSRDLIRGYTF. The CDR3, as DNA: TGTGCCAGCAGCAGTAGCCGGGACCTCATCCGGGGCTACACCTTC.

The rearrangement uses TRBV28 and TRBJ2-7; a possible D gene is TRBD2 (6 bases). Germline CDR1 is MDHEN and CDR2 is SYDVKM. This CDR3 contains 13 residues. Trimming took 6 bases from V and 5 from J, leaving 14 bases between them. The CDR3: CASRPTSLNEQYF. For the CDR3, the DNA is TGTGCCAGCAGGCCCACTAGCCTCAACGAGCAGTACTTC.

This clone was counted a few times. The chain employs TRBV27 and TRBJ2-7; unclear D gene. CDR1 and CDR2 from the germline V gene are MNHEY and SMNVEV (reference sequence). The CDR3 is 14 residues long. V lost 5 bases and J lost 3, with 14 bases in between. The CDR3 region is CASSPLGRFYEQYF. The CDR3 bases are TGTGCCAGCAGTCCTCTTGGACGGTTCTACGAGCAGTACTTC.

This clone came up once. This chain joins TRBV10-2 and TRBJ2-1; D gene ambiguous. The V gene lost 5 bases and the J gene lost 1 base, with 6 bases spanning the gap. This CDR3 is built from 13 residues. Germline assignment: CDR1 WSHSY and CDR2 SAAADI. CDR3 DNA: TGCGCCAGCAGTCTCGTTTCCTACAATGAGCAGTTCTTC. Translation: CASSLVSYNEQFF.

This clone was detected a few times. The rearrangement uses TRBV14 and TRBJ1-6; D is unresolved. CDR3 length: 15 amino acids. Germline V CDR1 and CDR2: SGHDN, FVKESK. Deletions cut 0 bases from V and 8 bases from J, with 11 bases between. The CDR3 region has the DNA TGTGCCAGCAGCCAAGATCTTGAGAGTGATTCACCCCTCCACTTT. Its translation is CASSQDLESDSPLHF.

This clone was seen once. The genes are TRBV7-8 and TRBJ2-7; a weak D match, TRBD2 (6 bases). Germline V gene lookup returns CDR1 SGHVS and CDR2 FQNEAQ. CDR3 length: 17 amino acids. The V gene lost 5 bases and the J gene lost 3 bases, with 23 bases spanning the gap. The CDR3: CASSGAGLTGPFYEQYV. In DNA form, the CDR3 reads TGTGCCAGCAGCGGCGCGGGACTCACGGGCCCCTTCTACGAGCAGTACGTC.

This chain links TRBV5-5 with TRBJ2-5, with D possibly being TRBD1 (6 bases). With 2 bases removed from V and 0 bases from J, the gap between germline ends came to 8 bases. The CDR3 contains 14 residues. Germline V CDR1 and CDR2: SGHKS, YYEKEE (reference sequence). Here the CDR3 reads CASSLWTDQETQYF. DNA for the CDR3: TGTGCCAGCAGCTTATGGACAGACCAAGAGACCCAGTACTTC.